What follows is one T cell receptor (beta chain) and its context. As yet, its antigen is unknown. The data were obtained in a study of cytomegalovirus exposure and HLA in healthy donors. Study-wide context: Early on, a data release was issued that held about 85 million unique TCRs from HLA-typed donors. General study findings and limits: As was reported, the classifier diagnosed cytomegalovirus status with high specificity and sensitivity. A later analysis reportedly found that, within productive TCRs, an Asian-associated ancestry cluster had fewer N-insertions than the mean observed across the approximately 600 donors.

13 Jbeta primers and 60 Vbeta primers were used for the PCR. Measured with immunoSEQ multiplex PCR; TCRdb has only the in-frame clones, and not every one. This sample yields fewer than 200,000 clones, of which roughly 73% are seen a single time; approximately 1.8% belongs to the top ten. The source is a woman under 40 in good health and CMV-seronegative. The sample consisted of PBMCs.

This CDR3 is CASSKTGVRKGAINYGYTF. CDR3 bases: TGTGCCAGCAGCAAAACCGGTGTTAGGAAGGGGGCAATCAACTATGGCTACACCTTC. This chain uses TRBV21-1 with TRBJ1-2; TRBD1 is taken as the D call from the table, unchecked against the DNA. TRBV21-1 is marked as a pseudogene. The CDR3 is 19 residues long.